Each of the 5 T cell receptor beta chains below was sequenced from the same sample in a study of T cell changes during pregnancy in multiple sclerosis. Clones were read by immunoSEQ multiplex PCR, and TCRdb kept only the in-frame ones, dropping some. The table records roughly 48,000 clones, roughly 94% of them present only once. The input for sequencing was CD8+ T cells from peripheral blood mononuclear cells, taken in the first trimester of pregnancy. Receptors originate from a female donor with multiple sclerosis, enrolled in a pregnancy study.

This rearrangement joins TRBV6-5 to TRBJ2-1, with 10 bases that match TRBD2. Germline values: CDR1 MNHEY, CDR2 SVGAGI. The CDR3 is 15 residues long. V shed 2 bases and J 5 bases; nucleotides not matched to a gene: 3. CDR3 sequence reads: CASSYGLAGDNEQFF. CDR3 nucleotides: TGTGCCAGCAGTTACGGTCTAGCGGGGGACAATGAGCAGTTCTTC.

The rearrangement joins TRBV2 to TRBJ2-1, with TRBD2 identical over 7 bases. CDR3 size: 15 residues. V was pared by 1 base and J by 2 bases, with 2 bases of the junction left unmatched. Germline CDR1 and CDR2: SNHLY and FYNNEI. The CDR3 DNA reads TGTGCCAGCAGTGAAGACAGCGGGACCTACAATGAGCAGTTCTTC. It codes for CASSEDSGTYNEQFF.

The chain recombines TRBV27 with TRBJ2-1; 9 positions match TRBD2. Germline values: CDR1 MNHEY, CDR2 SMNVEV (reference sequence). The V gene end was trimmed by 3 bases and the J gene end by 4 bases; junction bases not matched to a gene: 7. CDR3 length: 16 amino acids. The CDR3 is CASSLVAGGLYNEQFF. In DNA, the CDR3 is TGTGCCAGCAGTTTGGTTGCGGGGGGGCTATACAATGAGCAGTTCTTC.

The gene calls are TRBV2 and TRBJ1-2; 8 positions agree with TRBD1. Germline CDR1 and CDR2: SNHLY and FYNNEI. The CDR3 is 17 residues long. Unmatched junction bases numbered 16, after V lost 5 bases and J lost 5 bases. CDR3 sequence reads: CASSRPGTGARGYGYTF. DNA for the CDR3: TGTGCCAGCAGTCGCCCCGGGACAGGCGCCCGGGGATATGGCTACACCTTC. The full variable domain, its missing parts supplied by reference TRBV2 and TRBJ1-2, is EPEVTQTPSHQVTQMGQEVILRCVPISNHLYFYWYRQILGQKVEFLVSFYNNEISEKSEIFDDQFSVERPDGSNFTLKIRSTKLEDSAMYFCASSRPGTGARGYGYTFGSGTRLTVV.

V usage is TRBV2 and J usage is TRBJ1-1, with D unresolved. The length of the CDR3 is 12 residues. The V gene lost 8 bases and the J gene lost 1 base, with 8 bases spanning the gap. Germline loops: CDR1 SNHLY, CDR2 FYNNEI. This CDR3 is CASPSGNTEAFF. CDR3 coding DNA: TGTGCCAGCCCCAGTGGGAACACTGAAGCTTTCTTT.